The present TCR beta chain was sequenced within a study of early stage breast cancer tumors. TCRdb keeps only in-frame clones here, not all; method: immunoSEQ multiplex PCR. The sample holds 25,000 to 30,000 clones, 80% seen once. This CDR3 is built from 16 residues. With 5 bases removed from V and 0 bases from J, the gap between germline ends came to 20 bases. CDR1 is GTSNPN and CDR2 is SVGIG in the germline V gene (reference sequence). This TCR derives from a person in their 60s with breast cancer. The rearrangement uses TRBV30 and TRBJ2-7; tentatively, D is TRBD2 (5 bases). Sequencing was carried out using blood. The CDR3 here is CAWGPRRLASSYEQYF. The CDR3 nucleotides are TGTGCCTGGGGGCCCCGGAGGCTGGCAAGCTCCTACGAGCAGTACTTC. The full variable domain, rest sourced from reference TRBV30 and TRBJ2-7, is SQTIHQWPATLVQPVGSPLSLECTVEGTSNPNLYWYRQAAGRGLQLLFYSVGIGQISSEVPQNLSASRPQDRQFILSSKKLLLSDSGFYLCAWGPRRLASSYEQYFGPGTRLTVT.